These 10 T cell receptor beta chains came from one sample sequenced in a study of cytomegalovirus exposure and HLA in healthy donors. In the PCR, 60 Vbeta and 13 Jbeta primers were used. Profiling relied on immunoSEQ multiplex PCR, and the TCRdb table lists in-frame clones only, not all of them. The repertoire consists of tens of thousands of clones, with more than 50% occurring once and the leading ten covering roughly 4%. The sample was PBMCs. These receptors all stem from a male donor in good health and CMV-seropositive.

The chain links TRBV5-1 to TRBJ2-1; TRBD1 aligns across 8 bases. J was trimmed by 4 bases and V by 0 bases; bases with no gene match: 0. Germline V lookup: CDR1 SGHRS, CDR2 YFSETQ. CDR3 length: 14 amino acids. Written as DNA, the CDR3 is TGCGCCAGCAGCTTGGGACAGGGGTACAATGAGCAGTTCTTC. It codes for CASSLGQGYNEQFF.

The CDR3 region is CASSLGGQGEKLFF. The CDR3 bases are TGTGCCAGCAGCTTAGGGGGACAGGGTGAAAAACTGTTTTTT. This chain connects TRBV7-2 to TRBJ1-4; 9 positions match TRBD1. This CDR3 spans 14 amino acids. CDR1 and CDR2 from the germline V gene are SGHTA and FQGNSA. V trimming: 1 base; J trimming: 7 bases; junction bases outside the gene matches: 1.

This clone was observed a few times. The V gene is TRBV9, the J gene TRBJ2-1; 8 nucleotides match TRBD2. Germline V gives CDR1 SGDLS, CDR2 YYNGEE. V lost 2 bases and J lost 7; bases outside the gene matches: 8. The length of the CDR3 is 15 residues. CDR3 sequence: CASSVDSLAANEQFF. DNA of the CDR3: TGTGCCAGCAGCGTTGACTCACTAGCGGCGAATGAGCAGTTCTTC.

This clone was counted once. This chain uses TRBV5-1 with TRBJ2-7; TRBD1 matches at 12 bases. Germline values: CDR1 SGHRS, CDR2 YFSETQ. CDR3 length equals 15 residues. Trimming cost V 4 bases and J 5 bases; bases outside gene matches: 7. CDR3 sequence: CASSPRGQGAHEQYF. The CDR3, as DNA: TGCGCCAGCAGCCCGAGGGGACAGGGGGCCCACGAGCAGTACTTC.

The chain links TRBV19 to TRBJ2-2; D unclear. Trimming removed 4 bases from V and 6 bases from J, with 6 bases in between. The CDR3 spans 12 residues. Germline CDR1 and CDR2: LNHDA and SQIVND (reference sequence). The CDR3 DNA follows: TGTGCCAGTAGTACCTTTGCCGGGGAGCTGTTTTTT. The encoded protein is CASSTFAGELFF.

V is TRBV28 and J is TRBJ2-2; 11 positions match TRBD2. Losses at the gene ends were 8 bases for V and 4 bases for J; bases not matched to a gene: 6. The CDR3 extends over 15 amino acids. Germline V CDR1 and CDR2: MDHEN, SYDVKM. CDR3 coding DNA: TGTGCCAGCTGGAAGACTAGCGGGACCACCGGGGAGCTGTTTTTT. It encodes CASWKTSGTTGELFF.

The chain uses TRBV11-3 and TRBJ2-1, with TRBD2 matching over 8 bases. Germline V gene data show CDR1 as SGHNT and CDR2 as YENEEA. The CDR3 runs 15 residues. V lost 2 bases, J lost 2 bases, and 2 bases stayed unmatched. This CDR3 is CASSLSGGPYNEQFF. CDR3 sequence (DNA): TGTGCCAGCAGCTTATCGGGAGGGCCCTACAATGAGCAGTTCTTC.

A few counts support this clone. The V and J genes are TRBV30 and TRBJ2-3, with 13 bases aligning to TRBD2. V gave up 1 base and J gave up 4 bases; unmatched junction bases: 5. This CDR3 contains 16 residues. Germline loops: CDR1 GTSNPN, CDR2 SVGIG (reference sequence). The chain's CDR3 is CAWSGGLAGLADTQYF. CDR3 bases: TGTGCCTGGAGTGGGGGACTAGCGGGGTTGGCAGATACGCAGTATTTT.

V gene TRBV5-4 combines with J gene TRBJ2-5, with D tentatively TRBD1 (6 bases). The CDR3 sequence is 14 residues long. V dropped 4 bases and J dropped 5 bases, with 15 bases sitting between them. Germline lookup yields CDR1 SGHNT and CDR2 YYREEE (reference sequence). The CDR3 region is CASSLQGVGETQYF. Here the CDR3 DNA reads TGTGCCAGCAGCCTACAGGGTGTTGGTGAGACCCAGTACTTC.

This clone was seen a handful of times. The chain has TRBV5-1 and TRBJ1-1; 10 bases fit TRBD1. Losses at the gene ends were 4 bases for V and 2 bases for J; bases not matched to a gene: 5. This CDR3 comprises 15 residues. In germline, CDR1 is SGHRS, CDR2 YFSETQ. The CDR3, as DNA: TGCGCCAGCAGCGGGGGACAGGGGCTTAACACTGAAGCTTTCTTT. This codes for CASSGGQGLNTEAFF.